Below, 9 T cell receptor beta chains from the same sample are listed, as sequenced in a study of beta chain features in type 1 diabetes. The sequenced template was cDNA made from the entire isolated RNA. TCRdb's table, derived via immunoSEQ multiplex PCR, lists solely in-frame clones and lacks some. The sample shows a few hundred thousand clones, approximately 10% of them seen only once. The sample consisted of naive CD4+ T cells from blood. Source of these receptors: a woman in her 30s in good health.

This clone was detected only a few times. The chain is built from TRBV25-1 and TRBJ2-7; D perhaps matches TRBD2 (5 bases). The CDR3 sequence is 13 residues long. V shed 0 bases and J shed 9 bases, with 12 bases lying between them. Looked up from germline, CDR1 is MGHDK and CDR2 is SYGVNS. CDR3 nucleotide sequence: TGTGCCAGCAGTGAATATGCCCGAGGACTGCAGTACTTC. This sequence encodes CASSEYARGLQYF.

The gene calls are TRBV30 and TRBJ1-3; D is perhaps TRBD1 (5 bases). V was trimmed by 5 bases and J by 0 bases, leaving 14 bases between them. Germline CDR1 reads GTSNPN; CDR2 reads SVGIG (reference sequence). This CDR3 has 15 amino acids. The CDR3 nucleotides read TGTGCCTGGGCTCGGGACTGGGACTCTGGAAACACCATATATTTT. It yields the protein CAWARDWDSGNTIYF.

CDR3 in amino acids: CASFLGKGGSYEQYF. The DNA of the CDR3 is TGTGCCAGCTTCTTAGGAAAAGGGGGAAGCTACGAGCAGTACTTC. The chain recombines TRBV13 with TRBJ2-7; a weak D match, TRBD1 (6 bases). From germline, CDR1 is PRHDT and CDR2 FYEKMQ (reference sequence). CDR3 length: 15 residues. V was trimmed by 8 bases and J by 3 bases, leaving 20 bases between them.

The table lists this clone with a few counts. The rearrangement links TRBV5-6 to TRBJ2-3, with a tentative D call TRBD1 (5 bases). V was shortened by 3 bases and J by 5 bases, with 13 bases between the two germline ends. Germline loops: CDR1 SGHDT, CDR2 YYEEEE. This CDR3 comprises 14 residues. For the CDR3, the DNA is TGTGCCAGCAGCTCCCAAGGGGCTGGAGATACGCAGTATTTT. Its protein product is CASSSQGAGDTQYF.

This clone was recorded a few times. V gene TRBV2 combines with J gene TRBJ1-5, with D hard to call. CDR1 is SNHLY, CDR2 FYNNEI, per germline. Trimming took off 8 bases at V and 0 bases at J, with 5 bases between the two ends. The CDR3 length is 12 residues. CDR3 sequence: CASQDSNQPQHF. The CDR3 DNA reads as TGTGCCAGCCAGGATAGCAATCAGCCCCAGCATTTT.

The V call is TRBV7-2, the J call TRBJ2-1; D perhaps matches TRBD2 (5 bases). Trimming took off 7 bases at V and 0 bases at J, with 13 bases between the two ends. This CDR3 is 15 amino acids long. The germline gives CDR1 SGHTA, CDR2 FQGNSA. For the CDR3, the DNA is TGTGCCAGCACCCAGGACTGGAGCTCCTACAATGAGCAGTTCTTC. This encodes CASTQDWSSYNEQFF.

This clone was detected a few times. The chain couples TRBV9 to TRBJ2-7; 8 nucleotides line up with TRBD2. This CDR3 is 15 amino acids long. CDR1 is SGDLS and CDR2 is YYNGEE in the germline V gene. V dropped 0 bases and J dropped 2; count of bases not matched to a gene: 4. CDR3 loop: CASSVGSGVAYEQYF. DNA for the CDR3: TGTGCCAGCAGCGTAGGTAGCGGGGTTGCCTACGAGCAGTACTTC.

This clone turned up a few times. V usage is TRBV18 and J usage is TRBJ2-5; D ambiguous. The CDR3 extends over 15 amino acids. With 3 bases removed from V and 2 bases from J, the gap between germline ends came to 13 bases. CDR1 is KGHSH, CDR2 LQKENI, per germline. The CDR3 region is CASSPPALRQETQYF. CDR3 bases: TGTGCCAGCTCACCCCCCGCGTTGCGGCAAGAGACCCAGTACTTC.

The chain links TRBV14 to TRBJ2-1, with TRBD1 identical over 9 bases. V lost 4 bases, J lost 10 bases, and 5 bases stayed unmatched. The CDR3 extends over 13 amino acids. Germline CDR1 and CDR2: SGHDN and FVKESK. The chain's CDR3 is CASSLRTGGEQFF. The CDR3 DNA follows: TGTGCCAGCAGCCTAAGAACAGGGGGCGAGCAGTTCTTC.